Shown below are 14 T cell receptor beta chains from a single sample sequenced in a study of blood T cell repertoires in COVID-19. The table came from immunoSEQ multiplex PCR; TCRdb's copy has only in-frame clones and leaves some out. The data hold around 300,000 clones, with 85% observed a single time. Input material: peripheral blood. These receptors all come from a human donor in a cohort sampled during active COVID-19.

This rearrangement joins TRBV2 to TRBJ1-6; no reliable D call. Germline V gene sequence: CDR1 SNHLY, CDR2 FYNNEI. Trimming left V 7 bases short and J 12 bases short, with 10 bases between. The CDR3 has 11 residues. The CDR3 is CASNGRGPLHF. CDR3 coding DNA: TGTGCCAGCAACGGTCGCGGACCCCTCCACTTT.

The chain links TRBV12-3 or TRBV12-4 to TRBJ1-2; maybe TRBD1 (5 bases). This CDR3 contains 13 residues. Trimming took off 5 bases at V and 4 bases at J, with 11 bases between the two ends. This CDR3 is CASSDTGTYGYTF. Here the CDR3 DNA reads TGTGCCAGCAGTGACACAGGCACCTATGGCTACACCTTC.

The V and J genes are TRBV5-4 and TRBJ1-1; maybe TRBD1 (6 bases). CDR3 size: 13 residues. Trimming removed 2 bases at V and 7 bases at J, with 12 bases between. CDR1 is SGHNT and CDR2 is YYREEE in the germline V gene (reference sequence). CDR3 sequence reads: CASSFDRTSEAFF. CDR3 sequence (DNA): TGTGCCAGCAGCTTCGACAGGACAAGTGAAGCTTTCTTT.

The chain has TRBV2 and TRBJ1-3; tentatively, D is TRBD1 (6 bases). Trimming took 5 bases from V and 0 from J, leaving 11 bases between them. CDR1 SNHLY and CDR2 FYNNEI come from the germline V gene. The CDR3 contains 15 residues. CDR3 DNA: TGTGCCAGCAGTCCTACAGGGTTCTCTGGAAACACCATATATTTT. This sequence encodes CASSPTGFSGNTIYF.

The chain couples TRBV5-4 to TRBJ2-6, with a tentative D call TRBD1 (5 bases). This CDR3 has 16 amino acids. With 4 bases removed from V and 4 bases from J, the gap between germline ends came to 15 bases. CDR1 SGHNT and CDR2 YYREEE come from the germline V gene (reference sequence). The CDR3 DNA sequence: TGTGCCAGCAGCGTCCCCCAGGGATCGGGGGCCAACGTCCTGACTTTC. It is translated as CASSVPQGSGANVLTF.

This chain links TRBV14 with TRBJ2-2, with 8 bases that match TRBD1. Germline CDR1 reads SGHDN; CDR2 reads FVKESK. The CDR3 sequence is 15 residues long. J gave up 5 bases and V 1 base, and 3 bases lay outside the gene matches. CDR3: CASSQGGDRTGELFF. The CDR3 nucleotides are TGTGCCAGCAGCCAAGGAGGGGACAGGACCGGGGAGCTGTTTTTT.

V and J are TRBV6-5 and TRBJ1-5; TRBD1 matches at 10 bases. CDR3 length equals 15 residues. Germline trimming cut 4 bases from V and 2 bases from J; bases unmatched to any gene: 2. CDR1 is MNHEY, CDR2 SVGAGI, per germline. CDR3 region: CASSSGTGGNQPQHF. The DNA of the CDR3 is TGTGCCAGCAGTTCCGGGACAGGGGGCAATCAGCCCCAGCATTTT.

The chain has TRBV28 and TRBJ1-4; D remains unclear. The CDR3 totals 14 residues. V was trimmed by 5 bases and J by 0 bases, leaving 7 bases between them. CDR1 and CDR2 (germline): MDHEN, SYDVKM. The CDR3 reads CASSVYATNEKLFF. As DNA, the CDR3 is TGTGCCAGCAGTGTTTATGCAACTAATGAAAAACTGTTTTTT.

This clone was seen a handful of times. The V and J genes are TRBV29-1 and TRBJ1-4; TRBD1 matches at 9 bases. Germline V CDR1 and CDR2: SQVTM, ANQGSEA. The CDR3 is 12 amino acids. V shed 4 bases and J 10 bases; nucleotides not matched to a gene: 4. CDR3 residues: CSVVGQGSKLFF. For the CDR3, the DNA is TGCAGCGTTGTGGGACAGGGCTCAAAACTGTTTTTT.

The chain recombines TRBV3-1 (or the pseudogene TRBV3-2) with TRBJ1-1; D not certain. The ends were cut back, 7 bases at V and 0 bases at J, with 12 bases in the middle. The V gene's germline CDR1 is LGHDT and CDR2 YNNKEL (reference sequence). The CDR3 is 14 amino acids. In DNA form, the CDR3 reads TGTGCCAGCAAGAGGAACGGTATGAACACTGAAGCTTTCTTT. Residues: CASKRNGMNTEAFF.

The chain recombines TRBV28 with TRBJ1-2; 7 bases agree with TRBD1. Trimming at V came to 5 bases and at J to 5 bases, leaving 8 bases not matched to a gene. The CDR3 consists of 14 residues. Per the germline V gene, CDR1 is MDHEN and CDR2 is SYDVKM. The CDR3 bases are TGTGCCAGCAGTCTGACAGGGAGGCTTTATGGCTACACCTTC. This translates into CASSLTGRLYGYTF.

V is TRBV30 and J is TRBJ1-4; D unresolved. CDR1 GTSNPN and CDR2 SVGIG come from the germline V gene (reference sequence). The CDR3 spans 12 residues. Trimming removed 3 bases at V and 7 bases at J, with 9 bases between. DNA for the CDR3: TGTGCCTGGAGCCCACGGGGTGAAAAACTGTTTTTT. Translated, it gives CAWSPRGEKLFF.

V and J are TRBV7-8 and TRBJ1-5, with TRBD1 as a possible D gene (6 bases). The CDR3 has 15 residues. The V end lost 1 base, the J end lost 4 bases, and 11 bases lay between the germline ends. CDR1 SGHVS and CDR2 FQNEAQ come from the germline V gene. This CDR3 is CASSLGSRGNQPQHF. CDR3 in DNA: TGTGCCAGCAGCTTAGGTTCCAGGGGAAATCAGCCCCAGCATTTT.

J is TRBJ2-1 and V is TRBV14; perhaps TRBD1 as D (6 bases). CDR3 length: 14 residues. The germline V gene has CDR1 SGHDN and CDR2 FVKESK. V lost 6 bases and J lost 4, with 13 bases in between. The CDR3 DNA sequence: TGTGCCAGCAGGGGGGCCCTCCCATACAATGAGCAGTTCTTC. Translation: CASRGALPYNEQFF. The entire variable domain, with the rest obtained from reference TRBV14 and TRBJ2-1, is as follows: EAGVTQFPSHSVIEKGQTVTLRCDPISGHDNLYWYRRVMGKEIKFLLHFVKESKQDESGMPNNRFLAERTGGTYSTLKVQPAELEDSGVYFCASRGALPYNEQFFGPGTRLTVL.